The 22 T cell receptor beta chains below were found in one sample sequenced in a study of cytomegalovirus exposure and HLA in healthy donors. PCR was performed using 60 Vbeta and 13 Jbeta primers. Profiled with immunoSEQ multiplex PCR; TCRdb holds only in-frame clones, not every one. The sample shows some 150,000 clones, roughly 80% of them seen only once. The sequenced sample consisted of PBMCs. Every receptor here comes from a young man in good health and CMV-seropositive.

The chain links TRBV7-2 to TRBJ2-1; 14 bases are a match to TRBD2. This CDR3 contains 17 residues. Unmatched junction bases numbered 15, after V lost 2 bases and J lost 15 bases. Germline V CDR1 and CDR2: SGHTA, FQGNSA. CDR3 loop: CASSLSGLAGAISSPFF. The CDR3 DNA sequence: TGTGCCAGCAGCTTATCGGGACTAGCGGGAGCTATCTCGTCGCCGTTCTTC. The full variable domain, in which reference TRBV7-2 and TRBJ2-1 provide the parts outside the CDR3, is GAGVSQSPSNKVTEKGKDVELRCDPISGHTALYWYRQSLGQGLEFLIYFQGNSAPDKSGLPSDRFSAERTGGSVSTLTIQRTQQEDSAVYLCASSLSGLAGAISSPFFGPGTRLTVL.

The chain recombines TRBV29-1 with TRBJ2-1; 10 positions agree with TRBD2. Germline values: CDR1 SQVTM, CDR2 ANQGSEA. V shed 0 bases and J 2 bases; nucleotides not matched to a gene: 4. This CDR3 comprises 16 residues. CDR3 DNA sequence: TGCAGCGTTGAAGATGGAGCGGGAGGGGCCTACAATGAGCAGTTCTTC. As protein: CSVEDGAGGAYNEQFF.

The V call is TRBV5-1, the J call TRBJ1-4; the D is unclear. Germline CDR1 reads SGHRS; CDR2 reads YFSETQ. The CDR3 runs 14 residues. With 0 bases removed from V and 9 bases from J, the gap between germline ends came to 12 bases. The CDR3 DNA reads TGCGCCAGCAGCTTGGATAGGGAGACGCAAAAACTGTTTTTT. It yields the protein CASSLDRETQKLFF. The full variable domain, in which reference TRBV5-1 and TRBJ1-4 provide the parts outside the CDR3, is KAGVTQTPRYLIKTRGQQVTLSCSPISGHRSVSWYQQTPGQGLQFLFEYFSETQRNKGNFPGRFSGRQFSNSRSEMNVSTLELGDSALYLCASSLDRETQKLFFGSGTQLSVL.

The chain has TRBV4-1 and TRBJ1-1, with D maybe TRBD1 (5 bases). Looked up from germline, CDR1 is MGHRA and CDR2 is YSYEKL. Trimming took 8 bases from V and 1 from J, leaving 14 bases between them. The CDR3 length is 14 residues. The CDR3 loop reads CASESITGNTEAFF. The CDR3 DNA sequence: TGCGCCAGCGAAAGCATAACAGGGAACACTGAAGCTTTCTTT.

J is TRBJ1-1 and V is TRBV9; D might be TRBD1 (5 bases). CDR1 is SGDLS, CDR2 YYNGEE, per germline. This CDR3 spans 15 amino acids. V lost 4 bases and J 6 bases, leaving 19 bases between the germline ends. The CDR3 spells CASSTRQTGRAEAFF. The CDR3 DNA sequence: TGTGCCAGCAGCACGAGACAGACGGGTAGGGCTGAAGCTTTCTTT.

This clone was counted once. For the CDR3, the DNA is TGTGCCAGCAGTGTAGCCCACCCAACAGGGGGCAAATACGAGCAGTACTTC. Residues: CASSVAHPTGGKYEQYF. The gene calls are TRBV6-1 and TRBJ2-7; 9 bases are a match to TRBD1. CDR3 size: 17 residues. V lost 4 bases to trimming and J lost 4 bases; unmatched junction nucleotides: 14. The germline gives CDR1 MNHNS, CDR2 SASEGT.

This chain links TRBV7-9 with TRBJ1-3, with D possibly TRBD1 on 6 matching bases. This CDR3 is built from 16 residues. V was trimmed by 5 bases and J by 7 bases, leaving 21 bases between them. From germline, CDR1 is SEHNR and CDR2 FQNEAQ (reference sequence). The chain's CDR3 is CASSGWGRPDGNTIYF. CDR3 bases: TGTGCCAGCAGCGGATGGGGGCGACCCGACGGCAACACCATATATTTT.

J is TRBJ1-1 and V is TRBV7-8; 8 bases align to TRBD1. This CDR3 has 15 amino acids. Germline loops: CDR1 SGHVS, CDR2 FQNEAQ. The ends lost 1 base at V and 3 bases at J; junction bases unmatched: 4. The CDR3, as DNA: TGTGCCAGCAGCTTAGGCCGACAGGGGTACACTGAAGCTTTCTTT. Its translation is CASSLGRQGYTEAFF.

The chain has TRBV5-1 and TRBJ2-6; TRBD1 might be the D (6 bases). The CDR3 contains 17 residues. Trimming took 0 bases from V and 2 from J, leaving 12 bases between them. CDR1 is SGHRS, CDR2 YFSETQ, per germline. The CDR3 coding sequence is TGCGCCAGCAGCTTGGGGGGTCACAGGGCTGGGGCCAACGTCCTGACTTTC. This translates into CASSLGGHRAGANVLTF. Using reference TRBV5-1 and TRBJ2-6 for the parts outside the CDR3, the full variable domain is KAGVTQTPRYLIKTRGQQVTLSCSPISGHRSVSWYQQTPGQGLQFLFEYFSETQRNKGNFPGRFSGRQFSNSRSEMNVSTLELGDSALYLCASSLGGHRAGANVLTFGAGSRLTVL.

This clone was recorded only once. The CDR3 DNA sequence: TGTGCCAGCTTGGCTCCGTCATATACGCAGTATTTT. Its translation is CASLAPSYTQYF. The gene calls are TRBV6-1 and TRBJ2-3; D not certain. V was trimmed by 8 bases and J by 7 bases, leaving 13 bases between them. From germline, CDR1 is MNHNS and CDR2 SASEGT. This CDR3 comprises 12 residues.

The genes are TRBV27 and TRBJ2-5; 8 bases are a match to TRBD2. The trim removed 2 bases at V and 4 bases at J, leaving 3 bases unmatched. The CDR3 has 14 residues. The V gene's germline CDR1 is MNHEY and CDR2 SMNVEV (reference sequence). The CDR3 DNA follows: TGTGCCAGCAGTTTACGGGGGGGTGGAGAGACCCAGTACTTC. Its protein is CASSLRGGGETQYF.

The CDR3 DNA reads as TGTGCCATCAGTGGGGACAGCTCCTACGAGCAGTACTTC. Translation gives CAISGDSSYEQYF. The gene calls are TRBV10-3 and TRBJ2-7, with TRBD1 identical over 7 bases. V was clipped by 4 bases and J by 0 bases; unmatched bases: 0. CDR1 ENHRY and CDR2 SYGVKD come from the germline V gene. The CDR3 spans 13 residues.

The gene calls are TRBV27 and TRBJ2-5, with D possibly being TRBD2 (6 bases). Trimming left V 9 bases short and J 1 base short, with 15 bases between. The CDR3 is 14 residues long. Germline V lookup: CDR1 MNHEY, CDR2 SMNVEV (reference sequence). CDR3: CASSGTGLQETQYF. For the CDR3, the DNA is TGTGCCAGTTCCGGGACGGGACTCCAAGAGACCCAGTACTTC.

The gene calls are TRBV5-6 and TRBJ2-3; D possibly corresponds to TRBD1 (6 bases). Germline V lookup: CDR1 SGHDT, CDR2 YYEEEE. Trimming shortened V by 4 bases and J by 6 bases, and 21 bases separated the two germline ends. This CDR3 spans 16 amino acids. CDR3: CASSESPYGQIDTQYF. The CDR3 DNA follows: TGTGCCAGCAGCGAAAGCCCCTATGGACAGATCGATACGCAGTATTTT.

The V and J genes are TRBV28 and TRBJ1-3; D gene ambiguous. The CDR3 loop spans 11 amino acids. Trimming removed 3 bases at V and 8 bases at J, with 5 bases between. Germline assignment: CDR1 MDHEN and CDR2 SYDVKM. The CDR3 sequence: CASSFGDTIYF. Here the CDR3 DNA reads TGTGCCAGCAGTTTCGGGGACACCATATATTTT. Full variable domain (outside the CDR3, taken from reference TRBV28 and TRBJ1-3): DVKVTQSSRYLVKRTGEKVFLECVQDMDHENMFWYRQDPGLGLRLIYFSYDVKMKEKGDIPEGYSVSREKKERFSLILESASTNQTSMYLCASSFGDTIYFGEGSWLTVV.

CDR3 region: CASSLEFGHQYEQYF. The DNA for the CDR3 is TGTGCCAGCAGCTTAGAGTTCGGACATCAATACGAGCAGTACTTC. The J gene is TRBJ2-5, the V gene TRBV11-2; TRBD1 might be the D (5 bases). The J call is uncertain, as TRBJ2-7 better fits the DNA end. This CDR3 is built from 15 residues. Germline CDR1 SGHAT, CDR2 FQNNGV.

The rearrangement joins TRBV2 to TRBJ2-2; D may be TRBD1 (7 bases). With 7 bases removed from V and 6 bases from J, the gap between germline ends came to 18 bases. The CDR3 contains 15 residues. CDR1 is SNHLY, CDR2 FYNNEI, per germline. CDR3 amino acids: CASNRQGGDSGELFF. In DNA, the CDR3 is TGTGCCAGCAACAGACAGGGAGGCGATTCCGGGGAGCTGTTTTTT.

The chain carries TRBV28 and TRBJ2-1; D gene uncertain. Trimming pared 3 bases from V and 7 bases from J, leaving 4 bases between. The CDR3 is 11 amino acids. Germline CDR1 and CDR2: MDHEN and SYDVKM. The CDR3 DNA reads TGTGCCAGCAGTTTTCGGAATGAGCAGTTCTTC. Its translation is CASSFRNEQFF.

This clone was picked up one time. This chain connects TRBV7-9 to TRBJ2-4; 7 bases are a match to TRBD1. Germline assignment: CDR1 SEHNR and CDR2 FQNEAQ (reference sequence). With V trimmed by 4 bases and J by 9 bases, 15 bases remained unmatched. The CDR3 loop spans 16 amino acids. The CDR3 loop is CASSSATGMGPGIQYF. The DNA for the CDR3 is TGTGCCAGCAGCTCGGCGACAGGGATGGGGCCAGGCATTCAGTACTTC.

This clone has at least ten counts. The V call is TRBV4-2, the J call TRBJ2-2; 10 nucleotides align to TRBD2. The CDR3 extends over 16 amino acids. Germline CDR1 and CDR2: LGHNA and YNFKEQ. V lost 5 bases, J lost 4 bases, and 7 bases stayed unmatched. The CDR3 DNA sequence: TGTGCCAGCAGCATTTCTAGCGGGAGTGCCACCGGGGAGCTGTTTTTT. It codes for CASSISSGSATGELFF.

CDR3 protein: CATSRAATSGYNEQFF. The CDR3 nucleotides read TGTGCCACCAGCAGAGCGGCGACTAGCGGATACAATGAGCAGTTCTTC. The chain has TRBV15 and TRBJ2-1, with 9 bases matching TRBD2. Per germline, CDR1 LNHNV and CDR2 YYDKDF (reference sequence). The ends lost 1 base at V and 4 bases at J; junction bases unmatched: 5. The CDR3 has 16 amino acids.

In its sample, this clone was seen once. CDR3 coding DNA: TGTGCCAGCAGCGACCAGGGACAGGTCACAGATACGCAGTATTTT. Its protein is CASSDQGQVTDTQYF. The gene calls are TRBV2 and TRBJ2-3, with TRBD1 identical over 8 bases. With V trimmed by 6 bases and J by 2 bases, 7 bases remained unmatched. The CDR3 contains 15 residues. Germline loops: CDR1 SNHLY, CDR2 FYNNEI. Full variable domain (rest looked up from reference TRBV2 and TRBJ2-3): EPEVTQTPSHQVTQMGQEVILRCVPISNHLYFYWYRQILGQKVEFLVSFYNNEISEKSEIFDDQFSVERPDGSNFTLKIRSTKLEDSAMYFCASSDQGQVTDTQYFGPGTRLTVL.